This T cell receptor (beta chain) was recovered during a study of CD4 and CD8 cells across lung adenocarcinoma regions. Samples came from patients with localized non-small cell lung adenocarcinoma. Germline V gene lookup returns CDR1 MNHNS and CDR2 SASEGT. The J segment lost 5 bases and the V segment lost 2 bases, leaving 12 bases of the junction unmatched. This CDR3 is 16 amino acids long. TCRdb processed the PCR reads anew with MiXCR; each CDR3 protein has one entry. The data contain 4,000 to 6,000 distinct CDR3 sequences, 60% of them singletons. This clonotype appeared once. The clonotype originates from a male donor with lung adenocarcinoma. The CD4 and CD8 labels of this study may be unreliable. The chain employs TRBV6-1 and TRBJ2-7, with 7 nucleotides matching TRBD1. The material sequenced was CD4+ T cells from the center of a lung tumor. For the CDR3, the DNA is TGTGCCAGCAGTGAACCGTATACAGGGGAGAGGCACGAGCAGTACTTC. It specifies CASSEPYTGERHEQYF.